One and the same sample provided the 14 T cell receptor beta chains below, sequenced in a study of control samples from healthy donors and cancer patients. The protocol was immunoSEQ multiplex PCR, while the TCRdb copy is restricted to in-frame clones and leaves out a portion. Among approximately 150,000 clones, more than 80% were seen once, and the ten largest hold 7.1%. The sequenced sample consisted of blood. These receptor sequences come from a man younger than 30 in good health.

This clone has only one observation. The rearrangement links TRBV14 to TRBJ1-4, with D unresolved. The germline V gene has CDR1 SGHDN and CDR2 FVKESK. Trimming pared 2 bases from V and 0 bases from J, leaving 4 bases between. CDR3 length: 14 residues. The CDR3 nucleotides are TGTGCCAGCAGCCAATCAACAACTAATGAAAAACTGTTTTTT. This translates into CASSQSTTNEKLFF.

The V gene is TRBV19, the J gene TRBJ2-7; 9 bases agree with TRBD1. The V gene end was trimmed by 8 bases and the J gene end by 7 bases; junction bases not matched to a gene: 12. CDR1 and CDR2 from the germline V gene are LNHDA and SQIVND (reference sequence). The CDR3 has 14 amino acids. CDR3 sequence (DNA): TGTGCCAGTCTATCCGGGACAGGGACAGGGGAGCAGTACTTC. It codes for CASLSGTGTGEQYF. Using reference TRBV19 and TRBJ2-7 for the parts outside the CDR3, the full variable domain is DGGITQSPKYLFRKEGQNVTLSCEQNLNHDAMYWYRQDPGQGLRLIYYSQIVNDFQKGDIAEGYSVSREKKESFPLTVTSAQKNPTAFYLCASLSGTGTGEQYFGPGTRLTVT.

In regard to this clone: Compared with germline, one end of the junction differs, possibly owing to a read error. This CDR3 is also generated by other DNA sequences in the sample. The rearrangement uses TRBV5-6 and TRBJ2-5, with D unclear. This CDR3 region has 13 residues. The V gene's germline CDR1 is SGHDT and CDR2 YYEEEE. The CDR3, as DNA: TGTGCCAGCAGCTTGGGCGTACAAGAGACTCAGTACTTC. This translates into CASSLGVQETQYF.

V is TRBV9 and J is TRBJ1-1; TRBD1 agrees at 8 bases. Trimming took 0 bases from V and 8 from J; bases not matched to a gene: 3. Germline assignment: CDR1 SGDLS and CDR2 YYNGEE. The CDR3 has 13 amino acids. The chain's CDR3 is CASSVGTGIEAFF. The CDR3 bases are TGTGCCAGCAGCGTAGGGACAGGGATAGAAGCTTTCTTT.

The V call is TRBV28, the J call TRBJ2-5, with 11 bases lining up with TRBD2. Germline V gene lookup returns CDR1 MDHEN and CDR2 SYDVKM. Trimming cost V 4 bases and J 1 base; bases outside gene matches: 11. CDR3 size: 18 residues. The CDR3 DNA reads TGTGCCAGCAGTTATCTTCTAGCGGGGGGCATTTTCCAAGAGACCCAGTACTTC. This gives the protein CASSYLLAGGIFQETQYF.

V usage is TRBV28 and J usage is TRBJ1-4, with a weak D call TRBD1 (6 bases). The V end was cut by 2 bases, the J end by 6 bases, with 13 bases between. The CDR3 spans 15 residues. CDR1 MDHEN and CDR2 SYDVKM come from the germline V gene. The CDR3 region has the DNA TGTGCCAGCAGTTTAGAAAGGGGGGGCGATGAAAAACTGTTTTTT. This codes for CASSLERGGDEKLFF.

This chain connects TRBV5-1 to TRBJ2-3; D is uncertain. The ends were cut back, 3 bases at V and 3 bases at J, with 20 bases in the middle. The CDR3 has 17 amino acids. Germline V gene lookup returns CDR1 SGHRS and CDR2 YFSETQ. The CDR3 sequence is CASSSEAVVVVTDTQYF. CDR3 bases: TGCGCCAGCAGCTCTGAGGCAGTAGTGGTAGTAACAGATACGCAGTATTTT.

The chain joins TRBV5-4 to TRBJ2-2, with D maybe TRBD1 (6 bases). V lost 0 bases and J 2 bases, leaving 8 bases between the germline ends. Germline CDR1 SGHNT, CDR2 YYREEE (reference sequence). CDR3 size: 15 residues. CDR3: CASSLGGGNTGELFF. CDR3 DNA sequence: TGTGCCAGCAGCTTGGGTGGGGGCAACACCGGGGAGCTGTTTTTT.

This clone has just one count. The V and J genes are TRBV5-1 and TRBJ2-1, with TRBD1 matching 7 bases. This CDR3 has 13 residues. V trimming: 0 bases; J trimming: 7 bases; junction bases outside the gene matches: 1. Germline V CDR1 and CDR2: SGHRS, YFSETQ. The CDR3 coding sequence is TGCGCCAGCAGCTTGGAGGGGGCGAATGAGCAGTTCTTC. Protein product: CASSLEGANEQFF.

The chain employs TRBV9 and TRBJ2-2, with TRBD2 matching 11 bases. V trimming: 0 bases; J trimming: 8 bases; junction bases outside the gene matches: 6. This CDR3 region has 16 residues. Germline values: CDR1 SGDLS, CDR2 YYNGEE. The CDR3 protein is CASSVALAGGPGELFF. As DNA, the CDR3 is TGTGCCAGCAGCGTAGCCCTAGCGGGGGGCCCTGGGGAGCTGTTTTTT.

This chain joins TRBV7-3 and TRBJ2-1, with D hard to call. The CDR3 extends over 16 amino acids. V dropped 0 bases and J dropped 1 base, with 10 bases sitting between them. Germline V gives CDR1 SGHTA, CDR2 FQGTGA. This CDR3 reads CASSLTIASSYNEQFF. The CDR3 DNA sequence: TGTGCCAGCAGCTTAACGATCGCAAGTTCCTACAATGAGCAGTTCTTC.

Written as DNA, the CDR3 is TGTGCCAGCAGCTGGACAGGGTCAAACTACGAGCAGTACTTC. It specifies CASSWTGSNYEQYF. The rearrangement uses TRBV5-5 and TRBJ2-7, with 8 nucleotides matching TRBD1. This CDR3 is built from 14 residues. V trimming: 3 bases; J trimming: 3 bases; junction bases outside the gene matches: 5. Germline values: CDR1 SGHKS, CDR2 YYEKEE (reference sequence).

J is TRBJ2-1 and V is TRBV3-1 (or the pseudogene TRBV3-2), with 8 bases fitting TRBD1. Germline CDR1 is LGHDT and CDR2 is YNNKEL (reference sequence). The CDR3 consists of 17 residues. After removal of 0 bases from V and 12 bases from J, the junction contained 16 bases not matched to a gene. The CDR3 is CASSQEPRTGTDHGQFF. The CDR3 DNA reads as TGTGCCAGCAGCCAAGAACCAAGGACAGGGACCGATCATGGGCAGTTCTTC.

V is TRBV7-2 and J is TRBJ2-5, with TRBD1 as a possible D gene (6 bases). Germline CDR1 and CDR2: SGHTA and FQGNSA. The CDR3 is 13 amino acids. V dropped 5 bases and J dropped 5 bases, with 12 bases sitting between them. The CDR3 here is CASSPGVLETQYF. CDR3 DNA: TGTGCCAGCAGCCCAGGGGTCCTGGAGACCCAGTACTTC. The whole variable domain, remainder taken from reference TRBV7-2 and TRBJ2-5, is GAGVSQSPSNKVTEKGKDVELRCDPISGHTALYWYRQSLGQGLEFLIYFQGNSAPDKSGLPSDRFSAERTGGSVSTLTIQRTQQEDSAVYLCASSPGVLETQYFGPGTRLLVL.